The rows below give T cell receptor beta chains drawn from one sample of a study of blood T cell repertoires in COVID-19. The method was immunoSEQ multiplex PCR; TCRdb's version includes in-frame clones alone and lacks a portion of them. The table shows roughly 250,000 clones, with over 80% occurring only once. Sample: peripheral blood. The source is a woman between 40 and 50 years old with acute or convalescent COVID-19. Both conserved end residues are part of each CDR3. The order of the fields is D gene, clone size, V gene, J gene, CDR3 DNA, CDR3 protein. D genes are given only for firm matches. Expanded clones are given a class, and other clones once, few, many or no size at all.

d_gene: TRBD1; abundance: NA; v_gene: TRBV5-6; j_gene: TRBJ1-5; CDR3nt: TGTGCCAGCAGCTTGAGGGACAGGGCCAATCAGCCCCAGCATTTT; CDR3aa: CASSLRDRANQPQHF
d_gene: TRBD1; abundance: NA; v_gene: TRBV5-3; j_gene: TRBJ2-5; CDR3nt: TGTGCCAGAATCCCGCCGGGTGGGACAGGGGGCCGAGAGACCCAGTACTTC; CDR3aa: CARIPPGGTGGRETQYF
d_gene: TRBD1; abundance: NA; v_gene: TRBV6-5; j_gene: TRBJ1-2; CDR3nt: TGTGCCAGCAGTCTTCAGACAGGGTCCGGCTACACCTTC; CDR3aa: CASSLQTGSGYTF
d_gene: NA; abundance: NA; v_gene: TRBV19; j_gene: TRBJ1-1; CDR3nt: TGTGCCAGTAGTATAGGCCCTAAAGCTTTCTTT; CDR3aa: CASSIGPKAFF
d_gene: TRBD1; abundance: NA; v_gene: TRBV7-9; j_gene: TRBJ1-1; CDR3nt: TGTGCCAGCAGCTCTTCCTACGACCGGGACAGCAACACTGAAGCTTTCTTT; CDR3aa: CASSSSYDRDSNTEAFF
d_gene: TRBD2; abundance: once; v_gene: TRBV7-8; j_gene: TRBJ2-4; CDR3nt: TGTGCCAGCAGCGTGGGACTAGCGCTCGGGAATTTAGCCAAAAACATTCAGTACTTC; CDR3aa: CASSVGLALGNLAKNIQYF
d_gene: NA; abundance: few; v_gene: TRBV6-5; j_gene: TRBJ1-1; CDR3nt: TGTGCCAGCAACTCAGGGGTGGGCACTGAAGCTTTCTTT; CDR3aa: CASNSGVGTEAFF
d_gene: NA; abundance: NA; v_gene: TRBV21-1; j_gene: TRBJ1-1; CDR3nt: TGTGCCAGCAGCAAAGAAAAATCAGGGGACACTGACACTGAAGCTTTCTTT; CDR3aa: CASSKEKSGDTDTEAFF
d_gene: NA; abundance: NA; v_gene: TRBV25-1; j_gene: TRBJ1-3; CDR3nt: TGTGCCAGCGGAGACGGACATAACTCTGGAAACACCATATATTTT; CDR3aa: CASGDGHNSGNTIYF
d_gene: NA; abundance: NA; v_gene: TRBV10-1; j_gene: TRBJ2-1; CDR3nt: TGCGCCAGCTGGAGCGGAACGATGGACAATGAGCAGTTCTTC; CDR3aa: CASWSGTMDNEQFF
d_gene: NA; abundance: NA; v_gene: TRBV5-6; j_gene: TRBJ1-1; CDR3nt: TGTGCCAGCACAAGACAGCGAGGCACTGAAGCTTTCTTT; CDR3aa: CASTRQRGTEAFF
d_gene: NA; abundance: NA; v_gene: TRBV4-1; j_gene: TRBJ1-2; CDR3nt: TGCGCCAGCAGCCAAGGAGAGGACAGAATACGCTATGGCTACACCTTC; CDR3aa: CASSQGEDRIRYGYTF
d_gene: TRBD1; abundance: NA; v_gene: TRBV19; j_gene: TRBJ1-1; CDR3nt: TGTGCCAGTAGCTCCGTGGACAGGGGGGGTGAAGCTTTCTTT; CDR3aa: CASSSVDRGGEAFF
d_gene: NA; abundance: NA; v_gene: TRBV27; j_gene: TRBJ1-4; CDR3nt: TGTGCCAGCAGTTTGCCCAGGGGCCTACTGTTTTTT; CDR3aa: CASSLPRGLLFF
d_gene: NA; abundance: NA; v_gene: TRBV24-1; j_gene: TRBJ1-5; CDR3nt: TGTGCCACTAACCGGGGAAGCAATCAGCCCCAGCATTTT; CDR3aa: CATNRGSNQPQHF
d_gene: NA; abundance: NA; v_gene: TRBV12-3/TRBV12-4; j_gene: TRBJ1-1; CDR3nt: TGTGCCAGCAGTTGGGGGGGAGGCACTGAAGCTTTCTTT; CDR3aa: CASSWGGGTEAFF
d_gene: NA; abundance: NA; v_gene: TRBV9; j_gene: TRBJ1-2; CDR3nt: TGTGCCAGCAGCGTCCCAGGGTATCGCTACACCTTC; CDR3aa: CASSVPGYRYTF
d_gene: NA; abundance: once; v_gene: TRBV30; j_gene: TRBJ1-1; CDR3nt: TGTGCCTGGAGTTCCTACAGAGACACTGAAGCTTTCTTT; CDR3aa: CAWSSYRDTEAFF
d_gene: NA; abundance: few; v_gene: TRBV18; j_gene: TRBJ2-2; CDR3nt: TGTGCCAGCTCACCAGGGCTTCAGGGAAAAGGCGGGGAGCTGTTTTTT; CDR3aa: CASSPGLQGKGGELFF
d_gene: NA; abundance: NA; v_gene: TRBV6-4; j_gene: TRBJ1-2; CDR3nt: TGTGCCAGCAGTGACTCGAGCCAGGATATGGGTGGCTACACCTTC; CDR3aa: CASSDSSQDMGGYTF
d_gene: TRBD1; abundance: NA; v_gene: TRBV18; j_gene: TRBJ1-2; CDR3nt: TGTGCCAGCTCTTTTACACAGGGGGCGTTAGACTATGGCTACACCTTC; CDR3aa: CASSFTQGALDYGYTF
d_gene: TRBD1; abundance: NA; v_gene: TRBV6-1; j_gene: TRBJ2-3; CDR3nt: TGTGCCAGCAGTGAATCTCAGGGGGCCGCAGATACGCAGTATTTT; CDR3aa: CASSESQGAADTQYF